This TCR beta chain was sequenced in a study of cytomegalovirus exposure and HLA in healthy donors (dated by TCRdb to 2016 to 2017). About the investigation overall: An earlier analysis of around 600 of the donors reported approximately 300 Gb of sequence data and 100 million to 140 million unique TCR beta sequences from some 180 million T cells. A later analysis re-analyzed previously published TCR beta repertoires from 666 donors and added high-resolution HLA genotyping to study TCR occurrence patterns. Among about 370 genotyped donors of the cohort, an average of about 220,000 unique TCR beta nucleotide sequences was sequenced per donor, of which about 18% were non-productive. Alongside the repertoire data, information on donor age, sex, ethnicity and CMV serostatus was compiled. Of the approximately 370 genotyped donors, 81% were placed in the genetic ancestry cluster associated with self-reported Caucasian donors. The T cell repertoires of some 670 subjects were profiled by immunosequencing and related to cytomegalovirus serostatus. An earlier analysis of around 640 of the donors used high-throughput TCR beta sequencing to judge whether each TCR beta V gene segment behaved as functional or pseudogenic. Rather than drawing on any new phenotypic data, the later analysis identified candidate immune exposures from TCR beta sequences and the way those sequences occurred across donors. Four or five DR-DQ haplotypes were handled as single units for association and clustering, since linkage in the cohort was strong. An early release covering roughly 640 HLA-typed donors comprised roughly 300 gigabases of sequencing data and 85 million to 100 million unique TCR sequences. All discovery cohort repertoires had been generated on a single sequencing platform. The study was designed to test whether signatures of past pathogen exposure could be identified by cataloging public T cell receptors. Besides the first cohort of hundreds of subjects, a separate validation cohort made up of 120 different subjects was used. In a later genetic analysis, genome-wide SNP genotypes for about three fifths of the roughly 670 donors were used, and that subset was treated as a discovery cohort. HLA typing covered class I and class II loci at four-digit resolution. To predict cytomegalovirus infection status, the study combined high-throughput TCR immunosequencing, statistical association of individual TCRs with disease status, and machine learning. Typing coverage differed by locus: A, B, C, DRB1 and DQB1 were typed in about 620-640 donors, DQA1 in about 500, DPA1 in 606, and DPB1 in just under 490. On the study overall, not on this receptor specifically: Because counts were too low, seventeen rarely observed V segments, including chromosome 9 orphons, were left out of the earlier analysis of about 620 of the donors. A group of highly shared sequence variants was considered likely to be a technical artifact of the sequencing pipeline. V-gene and J-gene trimming of TCR beta chains was associated with a missense DCLRE1C variant in a later genetic analysis, and the association was replicated in an independent cohort. A later genetic analysis reported fewer N-insertions in productive TCRs among donors in an Asian-associated ancestry cluster than the roughly 670-donor mean. Because the 87-base-pair reads could not distinguish some IMGT-functional V segments, including TRBV6-2 and TRBV6-3, those segments were excluded. The cohort was sequenced for TCR beta chains only, and without alpha or paired-chain data the features that could be detected were limited. A total of 164 TCR beta chains were listed by the study as associated with cytomegalovirus. According to a later analysis, TCR association rates differed among HLA loci, with DRB1 alleles showing the most associated TCRs and HLA-C alleles showing the fewest. An earlier analysis of approximately 540 of the donors showed that most TCR beta V segments appeared in productive rearrangements either about 87% or about 30% of the time, which broadly matched IMGT annotations. The authors suggested that the approach could potentially be extended to other disease states and immunological phenotypes. For the cohort, immune exposure information was limited to CMV serostatus. Because HLA typing was missing for some donors at each locus, association tests included only the typed subset. A further reported finding was that TCR beta sequences accurately predicted the HLA-A and HLA-B alleles for most subjects in the first cohort. Assigning TCR associations to individual alleles was difficult when HLA alleles, especially DR and DQ, strongly co-occurred. A later analysis reported that several top co-occurrence clusters appeared linked to parvovirus B19, influenza, CMV and Epstein-Barr virus. Correlated functional status among segregating V segments might reflect linkage disequilibrium, but an unknown experimental factor could not be ruled out. Presence/absence analyses assumed roughly uniform sequencing depth across donors, an assumption that may not hold. In a later analysis, most CMV-associated TCR beta chains were found to appear HLA-restricted, with HLA associations seemingly driven largely by CMV exposure. Cytomegalovirus status was reported to be diagnosed by the classifier with high specificity and sensitivity in both the original and validation cohorts. At a false discovery rate of 0.05, a later analysis linked 15,000 to 20,000 TCR beta sequences to specific HLA alleles. Across donors, most TCR sequences were observed very rarely, whereas some public TCRs were present in many individuals. In a later analysis, HLA-associated TCR beta chains showed more clonal expansion and lower generation probabilities than non-associated chains that were equally common. In vitro tests confirmed that three of the cytomegalovirus-associated TCR beta chains recognize cytomegalovirus antigens.

In total, 666 healthy bone marrow donors made up the cohort. At the time of sampling, all cohort members were nominally healthy, though unrecorded immune exposures were likely present. The donor tested CMV seropositive and was one of the 289 seropositive cohort members. Each donor provided a peripheral blood sample, and peripheral blood mononuclear cells were used for TCR beta sequencing. The Qiagen DNeasy Blood Extraction Kit was used to extract genomic DNA from the blood cell samples. The germline V end is reduced by 11 bases and the J end by 5 bases; junction bases left unmatched: 8. According to the germline V gene, CDR1 reads MGHRA and CDR2 reads YSYEKL. The CDR3 holds 15 amino acids from the cysteine to the phenylalanine. The kept DNA is CDR3 alone, 45 bases in frame from the first base. Concerning this clone itself: This receptor's antigen is unknown. Base qualities are not provided; no much larger clone lies one nucleotide away.

The protocol used for the library was the immunoSEQ multiplex PCR assay. For the multiplex PCR, a mixture combining 60 forward primers for TCR Vbeta segments and 13 reverse primers for TCR Jbeta segments was used. A multiplex PCR assay on genomic DNA amplified the CDR3 region of rearranged TCR beta genes. The amplified TCR beta libraries were sequenced on the Illumina HiSeq System as 87-base-pair reads. Processing in the source paper ran as follows. Across the 670 or so repertoires, a later analysis counted roughly 77 million unique TCR beta chains, 9.5 million to 12 million of which were shared by at least two donors. To remove PCR and sequencing errors, raw reads were error-corrected and collapsed into unique sequences using a nearest-neighbor algorithm that merged closely related sequences. V, D and J gene segments were assigned by aligning CDR3 sequences to IMGT reference sequences. Each retained sequence needed at least a six-nucleotide match to both a V gene segment and a J gene segment. Rearrangements were classified as productive when the CDR3 lacked stop codons and remained in frame with V and J, and all other rearrangements were classified as non-productive. CDR3 was defined by IMGT convention, running from the second conserved V-encoded cysteine to the conserved J-encoded phenylalanine. In an earlier analysis of more than 550 of the donors, sequences lacking an unambiguous match to a single V gene segment were excluded. An earlier analysis of several hundred of the donors classified V segments as functional when productive rearrangements were above 56.7% and as segregating when the standard deviation between donors was above 5%. To diagnose cytomegalovirus status from the catalog of TCR beta chain sequences, a statistical classification framework was built. In a later analysis, V and J genes were assigned by comparing TCR nucleotide sequences against IMGT/GENE-DB human TR gene sequences. A later analysis assigned CDR3 sequences and most-parsimonious VDJ recombination scenarios with the TCRdist pipeline. A later analysis defined each TCR beta chain by its CDR3 amino acid sequence plus V-gene family, and excluded reads lacking a unique V-gene family. To address suspected cross-contamination and a sequencing artifact, a later analysis removed some 620 highly shared, low-generation-probability nucleotide sequences. In a later analysis, a clonal expansion index for each public chain was calculated from normalized within-repertoire ranks of inferred template counts. Generation probabilities in a later analysis came from a VDJ recombination model fitted to out-of-frame rearrangements, and those results were checked against IGoR. A later analysis scored TCR-TCR, TCR-HLA and TCR-CMV co-occurrence with hypergeometric tests, applying a repertoire-size bias correction to TCR pairs. A later analysis estimated false discovery rates by permuting HLA or CMV assignments 20 times. A later analysis grouped co-occurring TCRs with DBSCAN, adding TCRdist sequence similarity when clustering within HLA-allele-positive subsets. Repertoires with fewer than 30,000 or more than 120,000 public chains, plus five repertoires with anomalous nucleotide sharing, were excluded from co-occurrence clustering. TCRdb carries this immuneACCESS record with in-frame sequences only. Its versions omit some clonotypes, under half of them owing to an unresolved V gene in the studies checked, with the rest unexplained. D and trimming were read from the DNA, whereas the V and J calls and clone size are those reported in that table. The sample table records about 160,000 clones; about 80% of these occur just once. The ten most abundant clones make up 3.7% of the sample.

This chain joins TRBV4-1 to TRBJ2-5, with 16 central nucleotides matching TRBD2. This receptor was taken from a man aged 30 to 45 in good health and CMV-seropositive. The sample comprised PBMCs. Read as DNA, the sequence is TGCGCCTCGGGGACTAGCGGGGGGGTGCGGGAGACCCAGTACTTC. Translated, this is CASGTSGGVRETQYF.